The 6 T cell receptor beta chains reported below all come from one sample, sequenced in a study of shared clonotypes between healthy human individuals. CD8 cells regarded as naive lacked CD45RO, were positively chosen for CCR7, and omitted terminally differentiated effector memory CD45RA+ cells. This table comes from immunoSEQ multiplex PCR, and its TCRdb copy is limited to in-frame clones, with some not included. The sample has roughly 2,000,000 clones, around 95% seen once. The sample taken for sequencing was naive CD8+ T cells from PBMCs. The receptors originated from a man aged 18 to 29 in good health. Some clones in this sample may be carry-over from other donors' samples.

The rearrangement links TRBV7-9 to TRBJ1-1, with D uncertain. Germline CDR1 and CDR2: SEHNR and FQNEAQ (reference sequence). This CDR3 has 15 residues. The germline V and J ends were trimmed by 4 bases and 0 bases, with 12 bases remaining between them. The CDR3 reads CASSYPDGMNTEAFF. The CDR3 DNA reads TGTGCCAGCAGCTACCCGGACGGGATGAACACTGAAGCTTTCTTT.

This chain connects TRBV6-6 to TRBJ2-3, with D unclear. V was cut by 1 base and J by 5 bases, with 7 bases left in between. The CDR3 consists of 13 residues. Looked up from germline, CDR1 is MNHNY and CDR2 is SVGAGI (reference sequence). This chain's CDR3 is CASSYYNVDTQYF. CDR3 nucleotides: TGTGCCAGCAGTTACTATAACGTAGATACGCAGTATTTT.

This chain's CDR3 is CASVFAVGSPLHF. The CDR3 coding sequence is TGTGCCAGCGTGTTCGCAGTGGGTTCACCCCTCCACTTT. The J gene is TRBJ1-6, the V gene TRBV2; no definite D call. Per germline, CDR1 SNHLY and CDR2 FYNNEI. V dropped 8 bases and J dropped 9 bases, with 14 bases sitting between them. The CDR3 is made up of 13 amino acids.

As regards this clone: This specimen includes other DNA sequences encoding the same CDR3. V is TRBV5-4 and J is TRBJ2-7, with 11 bases matching TRBD2. This CDR3 is built from 14 residues. Germline V gene data show CDR1 as SGHNT and CDR2 as YYREEE (reference sequence). V lost 3 bases to trimming and J lost 2 bases; unmatched junction nucleotides: 1. CDR3 loop: CASSWGLAAYEQYF. CDR3 sequence (DNA): TGTGCCAGCAGCTGGGGACTAGCGGCCTACGAGCAGTACTTC.

This CDR3 is CATSREGGSFYNEQFF. CDR3 DNA sequence: TGTGCCACCAGCAGAGAGGGCGGGAGCTTTTACAATGAGCAGTTCTTC. This chain joins TRBV15 and TRBJ2-1, with 7 bases that match TRBD2. J was trimmed by 4 bases and V by 0 bases; bases with no gene match: 6. The CDR3 runs to 16 residues. Germline-derived CDR1 and CDR2 are LNHNV and YYDKDF (reference sequence).

The chain carries TRBV30 and TRBJ2-5; D may be TRBD1 (6 bases). V was shortened by 0 bases and J by 4 bases, with 9 bases between the two germline ends. The CDR3 consists of 13 residues. Germline lookup yields CDR1 GTSNPN and CDR2 SVGIG (reference sequence). The CDR3 coding sequence is TGTGCCTGGAGTGTTAACAGGGCAGAGACCCAGTACTTC. It specifies CAWSVNRAETQYF.